Following are 25 T cell receptor beta chains from one sample sequenced in a study of control samples from healthy donors and cancer patients. Libraries were prepared by immunoSEQ multiplex PCR; TCRdb keeps only in-frame clonotypes and omits some of them. Here the sample spans fewer than 200,000 clones, 96% being singletons. Material for sequencing was blood. These receptors were obtained from a woman aged 25 to 45 in good health.

The chain has TRBV12-3 or TRBV12-4 and TRBJ1-1; TRBD1 might be the D (5 bases). The V end was cut by 4 bases, the J end by 4 bases, with 10 bases between. This CDR3 spans 13 amino acids. CDR3 in amino acids: CASSWGRSTEAFF. The DNA for the CDR3 is TGTGCCAGCAGTTGGGGCAGAAGCACTGAAGCTTTCTTT.

The chain uses TRBV3-1 (or the pseudogene TRBV3-2) and TRBJ1-3; D may be TRBD1 (6 bases). Trimming left V 1 base short and J 0 bases short, with 22 bases between. In germline, CDR1 is LGHDT, CDR2 YNNKEL (reference sequence). The CDR3 totals 20 residues. The CDR3, as DNA: TGTGCCAGCAGCCAAGTAAGTGGCCGGGTGGACAGAGTCTCTGGAAACACCATATATTTT. Translating it yields CASSQVSGRVDRVSGNTIYF.

This chain joins TRBV28 and TRBJ2-3; 12 nucleotides agree with TRBD1. The CDR3 is made up of 18 amino acids. J lost 3 bases, V lost 5 bases, and 12 bases had no gene match. The germline V gene has CDR1 MDHEN and CDR2 SYDVKM. CDR3: CASSPIPGTGGETDTQYF. Written as DNA, the CDR3 is TGTGCCAGCAGTCCAATACCCGGGACAGGGGGCGAAACAGATACGCAGTATTTT.

This chain uses TRBV3-1 (or the pseudogene TRBV3-2) with TRBJ1-2; D ambiguous. The CDR3 length is 13 residues. Germline V gene data show CDR1 as LGHDT and CDR2 as YNNKEL (reference sequence). V shed 4 bases and J shed 4 bases, with 10 bases lying between them. CDR3 loop: CASSPVVSYGYTF. The CDR3 DNA reads as TGTGCCAGCAGCCCGGTAGTCAGCTATGGCTACACCTTC.

This rearrangement joins TRBV9 to TRBJ1-1; possible D gene TRBD1, 5 bases. Deletions cut 3 bases from V and 6 bases from J, with 12 bases between. The CDR3 sequence is 13 residues long. Germline V CDR1 and CDR2: SGDLS, YYNGEE. CDR3 DNA: TGTGCCAGCAGCGACGGGGGAGGCGCTGAAGCTTTCTTT. Translation gives CASSDGGGAEAFF.

The V gene is TRBV28, the J gene TRBJ1-2, with 9 bases identical to TRBD1. Trimming took 6 bases from V and 8 from J; bases not matched to a gene: 7. Germline V gene lookup returns CDR1 MDHEN and CDR2 SYDVKM. The CDR3 has 13 amino acids. CDR3 in amino acids: CASRVGQGGGYTF. CDR3 nucleotide sequence: TGTGCCAGCAGGGTGGGACAGGGTGGCGGCTACACCTTC.

On this clone itself: A read error may produce the germline difference seen at one junction end. This CDR3 is also generated by other DNA sequences in the sample. V gene TRBV28 combines with J gene TRBJ2-2; D is unclear. The germline V gene encodes CDR1 MDHEN and CDR2 SYDVKM. The CDR3 is 13 residues long. CDR3 coding DNA: TGCGCCAGCAGACATACGAACACCGGGGAGCTGTTTTTT. Translating it yields CASRHTNTGELFF.

The V and J genes are TRBV19 and TRBJ1-5; D not certain. Trimming stripped 6 bases from V and 0 bases from J, with 12 bases between. The CDR3 runs 15 residues. Germline loops: CDR1 LNHDA, CDR2 SQIVND (reference sequence). CDR3 sequence reads: CASRTTVYSNQPQHF. CDR3 DNA sequence: TGTGCCAGTAGGACTACAGTTTATAGCAATCAGCCCCAGCATTTT.

This clone is a singleton in its sample. V usage is TRBV25-1 and J usage is TRBJ2-1; TRBD2 agrees at 7 bases. CDR1 and CDR2 (germline): MGHDK, SYGVNS. The length of the CDR3 is 18 residues. The ends lost 1 base at V and 4 bases at J; junction bases unmatched: 13. CDR3 protein: CASSELGGRDRTYNEQFF. The DNA of the CDR3 is TGTGCCAGCAGTGAATTGGGAGGGAGGGATCGAACGTACAATGAGCAGTTCTTC.

The CDR3 here is CASRPGVGSDTQYF. DNA for the CDR3: TGCGCCAGCAGGCCGGGAGTCGGATCGGATACGCAGTATTTT. This chain connects TRBV10-2 to TRBJ2-3; TRBD2 might be the D (6 bases). The CDR3 extends over 14 amino acids. Deletions cut 6 bases from V and 6 bases from J, with 16 bases between. Germline CDR1 is WSHSY and CDR2 is SAAADI.

The V gene is TRBV7-2, the J gene TRBJ2-7; D gene unclear. Trimming took off 4 bases at V and 3 bases at J, with 10 bases between the two ends. Germline V gene lookup returns CDR1 SGHTA and CDR2 FQGNSA. The CDR3 contains 13 residues. In DNA, the CDR3 is TGTGCCAGCAGCTACGCGGCCATCTACGAGCAGTACTTC. Its translation is CASSYAAIYEQYF. Supplemented by reference TRBV7-2 and TRBJ2-7, the full variable domain reads GAGVSQSPSNKVTEKGKDVELRCDPISGHTALYWYRQSLGQGLEFLIYFQGNSAPDKSGLPSDRFSAERTGGSVSTLTIQRTQQEDSAVYLCASSYAAIYEQYFGPGTRLTVT.

The J gene is TRBJ1-5, the V gene TRBV18; D ambiguous. The CDR3 is 13 residues long. Germline V gene data show CDR1 as KGHSH and CDR2 as LQKENI. V lost 6 bases, J lost 2 bases, and 8 bases lay in between. In nucleotides, the CDR3 is TGTGCCAGCTCCCTTAGCGGCAATCAGCCCCAGCATTTT. This gives the protein CASSLSGNQPQHF.

V and J are TRBV4-1 and TRBJ2-7; TRBD1 aligns across 8 bases. There are 18 residues in the CDR3. Germline CDR1 is MGHRA and CDR2 is YSYEKL. The V and J ends lost 2 bases and 6 bases, in that order; junction bases with no gene match: 18. This chain's CDR3 is CASSQIGQGKGGWGEQYF. Written as DNA, the CDR3 is TGCGCCAGCAGCCAAATCGGACAGGGAAAAGGGGGATGGGGCGAGCAGTACTTC.

This sequence joins TRBV7-8 and TRBJ1-5; D not resolved. The ends were cut back, 0 bases at V and 6 bases at J, with 6 bases in the middle. This CDR3 region has 13 residues. From germline, CDR1 is SGHVS and CDR2 FQNEAQ. This CDR3 is CASSLAAGQPQHF. The CDR3 bases are TGTGCCAGCAGCTTAGCGGCCGGTCAGCCCCAGCATTTT.

V is TRBV27 and J is TRBJ2-1; possible D gene TRBD2, 5 bases. There are 13 residues in the CDR3. V was trimmed by 5 bases and J by 3 bases, leaving 8 bases between them. Germline V gene sequence: CDR1 MNHEY, CDR2 SMNVEV (reference sequence). Here the CDR3 reads CASSRTDYNEQFF. The CDR3 nucleotides read TGTGCCAGCAGTCGGACTGACTACAATGAGCAGTTCTTC.

This clone appeared a single time. Other DNA sequences in this specimen translate into the identical CDR3. The rearrangement joins TRBV28 to TRBJ2-7; D may be TRBD1 (6 bases). V was trimmed by 6 bases and J by 2 bases, leaving 17 bases between them. Germline CDR1 reads MDHEN; CDR2 reads SYDVKM. The CDR3 spans 15 residues. The CDR3 sequence is CASSLLGGGTYEQYF. The CDR3 DNA reads TGTGCCAGCAGCCTTCTGGGTGGGGGCACCTACGAGCAGTACTTC. Full variable domain (missing parts from reference TRBV28 and TRBJ2-7): DVKVTQSSRYLVKRTGEKVFLECVQDMDHENMFWYRQDPGLGLRLIYFSYDVKMKEKGDIPEGYSVSREKKERFSLILESASTNQTSMYLCASSLLGGGTYEQYFGPGTRLTVT.

The V and J genes are TRBV6-5 and TRBJ2-7, with D perhaps matching TRBD1 (6 bases). The CDR3 has 13 amino acids. CDR1 MNHEY and CDR2 SVGAGI come from the germline V gene. V was shortened by 6 bases and J by 5 bases, with 14 bases between the two germline ends. CDR3 amino acids: CASSTRQVHEQYF. CDR3 nucleotide sequence: TGTGCCAGCAGCACCAGACAGGTCCACGAGCAGTACTTC.

The V and J genes are TRBV6-6 and TRBJ2-3; D possibly corresponds to TRBD1 (5 bases). The V end was cut by 6 bases, the J end by 2 bases, with 12 bases between. This CDR3 comprises 14 residues. Germline CDR1 reads MNHNY; CDR2 reads SVGAGI (reference sequence). CDR3 in amino acids: CASRRQLHTDTQYF. The CDR3 DNA is TGTGCCAGCAGGAGACAGCTCCACACAGATACGCAGTATTTT.

This clone was detected only once. The chain links TRBV5-4 to TRBJ1-2, with D uncertain. Trimming pared 4 bases from V and 1 base from J, leaving 8 bases between. The CDR3 is 13 residues long. Germline CDR1 reads SGHNT; CDR2 reads YYREEE (reference sequence). The CDR3 nucleotides read TGTGCCAGCAGCAACAAGGGTAACTATGGCTACACCTTC. Protein product: CASSNKGNYGYTF.

The CDR3 loop reads CASSFLQETQYF. The CDR3 DNA reads as TGTGCCAGCAGTTTCCTCCAAGAGACCCAGTACTTC. This chain connects TRBV6-6 to TRBJ2-5; D uncertain. CDR1 is MNHNY, CDR2 SVGAGI, per germline (reference sequence). Between the trimmed V and J ends, which lost 4 bases and 1 base, there was a span of 4 bases. This CDR3 spans 12 amino acids.

The chain couples TRBV7-9 to TRBJ2-3; D possibly corresponds to TRBD1 (5 bases). The V end was cut by 4 bases, the J end by 1 base, with 9 bases between. The germline V gene encodes CDR1 SEHNR and CDR2 FQNEAQ (reference sequence). CDR3 length equals 14 residues. The CDR3 coding sequence is TGTGCCAGCAGCTCCAGGGCTGGCACAGATACGCAGTATTTT. Translation gives CASSSRAGTDTQYF. Based on the CDR3 plus reference TRBV7-9 and TRBJ2-3, the full variable domain is DTGVSQNPRHKITKRGQNVTFRCDPISEHNRLYWYRQTLGQGPEFLTYFQNEAQLEKSRLLSDRFSAERPKGSFSTLEIQRTEQGDSAMYLCASSSRAGTDTQYFGPGTRLTVL.

The J gene is TRBJ1-5, the V gene TRBV7-9; TRBD1 is a possible D gene (6 bases). V was shortened by 1 base and J by 6 bases, with 10 bases between the two germline ends. Per the germline V gene, CDR1 is SEHNR and CDR2 is FQNEAQ (reference sequence). The CDR3 runs 14 residues. The CDR3 bases are TGTGCCAGCAGCTTAGGACAGGCGAGTCAGCCCCAGCATTTT. This translates into CASSLGQASQPQHF.

The chain joins TRBV5-1 to TRBJ2-1; possibly TRBD2 for D (6 bases). This CDR3 spans 15 amino acids. The germline V and J ends were trimmed by 2 bases and 10 bases, with 19 bases remaining between them. Germline lookup yields CDR1 SGHRS and CDR2 YFSETQ. The CDR3 nucleotides read TGCGCCAGCAGCTTTTATTCCGGGACTGGGATGGAGCAGTTCTTC. Translation: CASSFYSGTGMEQFF.

This chain joins TRBV28 and TRBJ1-1; D unclear. Trimming took off 3 bases at V and 7 bases at J, with 9 bases between the two ends. Germline V gene sequence: CDR1 MDHEN, CDR2 SYDVKM. CDR3 length: 12 residues. The CDR3 DNA is TGTGCCAGCAGTTTTTATAGGGATGAAGCTTTCTTT. Residues: CASSFYRDEAFF.

The chain joins TRBV18 to TRBJ1-2; 10 nucleotides match TRBD1. Germline assignment: CDR1 KGHSH and CDR2 LQKENI. This CDR3 contains 13 residues. Trimming cost V 4 bases and J 8 bases; bases outside gene matches: 4. CDR3 protein: CASSRDRGFGYTF. CDR3 coding DNA: TGTGCCAGCTCACGGGACAGGGGTTTCGGCTACACCTTC.